Sequencing of this TCR beta chain was carried out in a study of cytomegalovirus exposure and HLA in healthy donors. Study observations and caveats: TRBV6-2, TRBV6-3 and other indistinguishable V segments were excluded. In an earlier analysis, about 87% or about 30%: the productive usage of most TCR beta V segments. What TCR beta sequences reportedly achieved was accurate prediction of HLA-A and HLA-B alleles in most subjects.

Details on this clone: Antigen unknown.

The PCR used 60 Vbeta and 13 Jbeta primers. Using immunoSEQ multiplex PCR, the repertoire was profiled, and TCRdb retains in-frame clones only, with some absent. Of about 120,000 clones in the sample, approximately 80% were seen once. The CDR3 has 15 residues. Trimming pared 9 bases from V and 3 bases from J, leaving 20 bases between. Germline CDR1 MNHEY, CDR2 SVGAGI. V and J are TRBV6-5 and TRBJ2-5, with a weak D call TRBD1 (6 bases). Sequencing used PBMCs. The sequence was collected from a woman younger than 45 in good health and CMV-seronegative. For the CDR3, the DNA is TGTGCCAGTAAGGACAGCAGTCAAGATGAAGAGACCCAGTACTTC. Its protein is CASKDSSQDEETQYF.